These 31 T cell receptor beta chains share one sample of origin, sequenced in a study of blood T cell repertoires in COVID-19. Measured with immunoSEQ multiplex PCR; TCRdb has only the in-frame clones, and not every one. The sample records some 97,000 clones, over 65% being singletons. Sequencing was done on a sample of peripheral blood. The origin of the receptors is a human donor in a cohort sampled during active COVID-19.

This clone was found once. This sequence joins TRBV5-8 and TRBJ1-1, with a tentative D call TRBD1 (5 bases). The V gene's germline CDR1 is SGHTS and CDR2 YDEGEE. V lost 4 bases, J lost 0 bases, and 10 bases lay in between. CDR3 length equals 14 residues. This CDR3 is CASSLTGLNTEAFF. The CDR3 nucleotides read TGTGCCAGCAGCCTCACAGGATTGAACACTGAAGCTTTCTTT.

The chain recombines TRBV3-1 (or the pseudogene TRBV3-2) with TRBJ2-3; D is uncertain. This CDR3 is built from 12 residues. V gave up 1 base and J gave up 6 bases, with 5 bases separating them. CDR1 is LGHDT and CDR2 is YNNKEL in the germline V gene (reference sequence). Here the CDR3 reads CASSQVRDTQYF. CDR3 DNA: TGTGCCAGCAGCCAAGTACGGGATACGCAGTATTTT.

This clone was seen only a few times. The chain recombines TRBV6-5 with TRBJ1-1; D may be TRBD1 (5 bases). This CDR3 is 15 amino acids long. The germline V gene encodes CDR1 MNHEY and CDR2 SVGAGI. V lost 6 bases to trimming and J lost 0 bases, with 14 bases between them. The CDR3 sequence: CASRGRELMNTEAFF. The CDR3 DNA is TGTGCCAGCAGGGGCAGGGAACTTATGAACACTGAAGCTTTCTTT.

This clone showed up just once. The chain has TRBV5-4 and TRBJ1-2, with a weak D call TRBD1 (5 bases). Germline V CDR1 and CDR2: SGHNT, YYREEE (reference sequence). This CDR3 spans 14 amino acids. Trimming stripped 0 bases from V and 6 bases from J, with 12 bases between. DNA of the CDR3: TGTGCCAGCAGCTTGGCATGGGGCGGCGATGGCTACACCTTC. As protein: CASSLAWGGDGYTF.

The chain carries TRBV19 and TRBJ2-1, with D possibly matching TRBD1 (6 bases). This CDR3 spans 16 amino acids. Germline V lookup: CDR1 LNHDA, CDR2 SQIVND (reference sequence). The V gene lost 5 bases and the J gene lost 8 bases, with 22 bases spanning the gap. CDR3 in DNA: TGTGCCAGTAGTGACCGGGCCAGGGGACCTGGGGATGAGCAGTTCTTC. It specifies CASSDRARGPGDEQFF.

The rearrangement links TRBV4-3 to TRBJ2-2; 10 bases agree with TRBD2. Germline V gives CDR1 LGHNA, CDR2 YSLEER. J lost 7 bases, V lost 0 bases, and 5 bases had no gene match. The CDR3 runs to 16 residues. This CDR3 is CASSQELAGTGGELFF. The DNA of the CDR3 is TGCGCCAGCAGCCAAGAACTAGCGGGGACGGGCGGGGAGCTGTTTTTT.

This chain uses TRBV5-1 with TRBJ2-7, with TRBD1 as a possible D gene (6 bases). CDR3 length: 13 residues. Trimming removed 5 bases from V and 2 bases from J, with 11 bases in between. Germline loops: CDR1 SGHRS, CDR2 YFSETQ. CDR3 in amino acids: CASSGGPPYEQYF. The DNA of the CDR3 is TGCGCCAGCAGTGGGGGCCCGCCCTACGAGCAGTACTTC.

The genes are TRBV11-2 and TRBJ2-7, with 9 bases fitting TRBD2. CDR1 is SGHAT, CDR2 FQNNGV, per germline. The CDR3 extends over 12 amino acids. V lost 8 bases to trimming and J lost 6 bases; unmatched junction nucleotides: 5. CDR3 amino acids: CASLIAGAEQYF. The CDR3 DNA reads TGTGCCAGCCTAATAGCGGGAGCCGAGCAGTACTTC.

In nucleotides, the CDR3 is TGTGCCGCACGCAGGGGTGATAACACTGAAGCTTTCTTT. Protein: CAARRGDNTEAFF. J is TRBJ1-1 and V is TRBV10-3; perhaps TRBD1 as D (6 bases). The CDR3 loop spans 13 amino acids. The germline V gene encodes CDR1 ENHRY and CDR2 SYGVKD. V lost 11 bases, J lost 2 bases, and 15 bases lay in between.

This CDR3 reads CASSQALQGLTGELFF. CDR3 sequence (DNA): TGTGCCAGCAGCCAAGCCTTGCAGGGTCTCACCGGGGAGCTGTTTTTT. The rearrangement links TRBV3-1 (or the pseudogene TRBV3-2) to TRBJ2-2; a weak D match, TRBD1 (5 bases). V shed 1 base and J shed 4 bases, with 13 bases lying between them. Germline V gives CDR1 LGHDT, CDR2 YNNKEL (reference sequence). This CDR3 region has 16 residues.

The sample holds a few counts of this clone. V and J are TRBV7-2 and TRBJ2-3, with 7 bases aligning to TRBD2. Germline lookup yields CDR1 SGHTA and CDR2 FQGNSA. CDR3 length: 15 amino acids. With 3 bases clipped from V and 2 bases from J, the junction kept 5 bases outside the gene matches. The CDR3 region has the DNA TGTGCCAGCAGCTTCCAAGCGGGATTCACAGATACGCAGTATTTT. As protein: CASSFQAGFTDTQYF.

V and J are TRBV30 and TRBJ2-1, with 7 bases aligning to TRBD2. Trimming at V came to 3 bases and at J to 7 bases, leaving 9 bases not matched to a gene. CDR1 is GTSNPN and CDR2 is SVGIG in the germline V gene (reference sequence). The CDR3 length is 14 residues. The CDR3, as DNA: TGTGCCTGGAGCCGAGCGGGAATAGGGAATGAGCAGTTCTTC. It translates to CAWSRAGIGNEQFF.

V gene TRBV10-3 combines with J gene TRBJ2-7; no clear D. Germline V gene data show CDR1 as ENHRY and CDR2 as SYGVKD. Deletions cut 8 bases from V and 0 bases from J, with 8 bases between. The CDR3 runs to 12 residues. Written as DNA, the CDR3 is TGTGCCATCTCACTGAACTCCTACGAGCAGTACTTC. This codes for CAISLNSYEQYF.

The genes are TRBV2 and TRBJ2-3, with 7 bases identical to TRBD2. Per germline, CDR1 SNHLY and CDR2 FYNNEI. CDR3 length: 13 residues. Losses at the gene ends were 11 bases for V and 2 bases for J; bases not matched to a gene: 7. The chain's CDR3 is CAEGGRITDTQYF. CDR3 in DNA: TGTGCCGAGGGCGGGAGAATCACAGATACGCAGTATTTT.

The chain combines TRBV5-1 with TRBJ2-7, with 9 bases fitting TRBD2. The germline V gene encodes CDR1 SGHRS and CDR2 YFSETQ. Unmatched junction bases numbered 4, after V lost 0 bases and J lost 6 bases. The CDR3 covers 14 residues. Here the CDR3 reads CASSLVAGVGEQYF. The CDR3, as DNA: TGCGCCAGCAGCTTGGTAGCGGGGGTGGGCGAGCAGTACTTC. Full variable domain (remainder filled in from reference TRBV5-1 and TRBJ2-7): KAGVTQTPRYLIKTRGQQVTLSCSPISGHRSVSWYQQTPGQGLQFLFEYFSETQRNKGNFPGRFSGRQFSNSRSEMNVSTLELGDSALYLCASSLVAGVGEQYFGPGTRLTVT.

The rearrangement links TRBV6-6 to TRBJ1-1; no firm D call. Germline V CDR1 and CDR2: MNHNY, SVGAGI (reference sequence). CDR3 length: 14 residues. Trimming cost V 2 bases and J 1 base, with 8 bases left between them. CDR3 region: CASSYMETNTEAFF. CDR3 nucleotide sequence: TGTGCCAGCAGTTACATGGAGACGAACACTGAAGCTTTCTTT.

A remark on this clone: Different DNA sequences within this sample yield the same CDR3. The CDR3 is CASSSRQGNTEAFF. For the CDR3, the DNA is TGTGCCAGCAGTTCGAGACAGGGGAACACTGAAGCTTTCTTT. The chain recombines TRBV6-6 with TRBJ1-1, with 7 bases fitting TRBD1. V shed 4 bases and J 1 base; nucleotides not matched to a gene: 3. The CDR3 is 14 residues long. Germline V gene data show CDR1 as MNHNY and CDR2 as SVGAGI (reference sequence).

The chain has TRBV5-4 and TRBJ2-1, with TRBD2 matching over 8 bases. This CDR3 contains 15 residues. The junction had 8 bases not matched to a gene; V was cut back by 4 bases and J by 5 bases. Germline V lookup: CDR1 SGHNT, CDR2 YYREEE (reference sequence). The CDR3 sequence is CASSPGGALNNEQFF. The CDR3 nucleotides read TGTGCCAGCAGCCCGGGGGGGGCGCTAAACAATGAGCAGTTCTTC.

The chain couples TRBV2 to TRBJ1-2, with D hard to call. The CDR3 sequence is 13 residues long. V was shortened by 7 bases and J by 3 bases, with 12 bases between the two germline ends. Looked up from germline, CDR1 is SNHLY and CDR2 is FYNNEI. This CDR3 is CASTSGGDYGYTF. CDR3 in DNA: TGTGCCAGCACAAGCGGCGGAGACTATGGCTACACCTTC.

The chain carries TRBV27 and TRBJ2-1, with 9 bases matching TRBD1. Germline CDR1 MNHEY, CDR2 SMNVEV (reference sequence). The CDR3 is made up of 14 amino acids. After removal of 4 bases from V and 14 bases from J, the junction contained 12 bases not matched to a gene. Written as DNA, the CDR3 is TGTGCCAGCAGTTCGCGACAGGGGGTAATTCGAGAGTTCTTC. It specifies CASSSRQGVIREFF.

The chain couples TRBV9 to TRBJ1-1, with D hard to call. V gave up 4 bases and J gave up 1 base, with 11 bases separating them. The CDR3 consists of 14 residues. In germline, CDR1 is SGDLS, CDR2 YYNGEE. The CDR3, as DNA: TGTGCCAGCAGCCAGAGGGCGACGAACACTGAAGCTTTCTTT. Residues: CASSQRATNTEAFF.

This clone is a singleton in its sample. The chain joins TRBV30 to TRBJ2-5; tentative D call: TRBD1 (6 bases). The CDR3 sequence is 17 residues long. V was clipped by 2 bases and J by 1 base, with 20 bases between them. Looked up from germline, CDR1 is GTSNPN and CDR2 is SVGIG (reference sequence). CDR3 sequence: CAWSTSTVTGSQETQYF. The CDR3 nucleotides are TGTGCCTGGAGTACGTCAACTGTGACAGGCAGCCAAGAGACCCAGTACTTC.

The chain uses TRBV5-6 and TRBJ1-5; 7 nucleotides agree with TRBD1. This CDR3 is 14 amino acids long. CDR1 is SGHDT, CDR2 YYEEEE, per germline. Unmatched junction bases numbered 4, after V lost 3 bases and J lost 4 bases. The CDR3 DNA reads as TGTGCCAGCAGCTCGCCAGGGGGTAATCAGCCCCAGCATTTT. This gives the protein CASSSPGGNQPQHF.

The chain uses TRBV6-6 and TRBJ2-7; TRBD1 matches at 8 bases. Germline trimming cut 5 bases from V and 0 bases from J; bases unmatched to any gene: 6. Germline CDR1 reads MNHNY; CDR2 reads SVGAGI (reference sequence). The CDR3 extends over 15 amino acids. The CDR3 spells CASSNRDRLSYEQYF. CDR3 in DNA: TGTGCCAGCAGTAATCGGGACAGGCTCTCCTACGAGCAGTACTTC.

The chain uses TRBV7-2 and TRBJ2-5; D perhaps matches TRBD2 (6 bases). The V and J ends lost 5 bases and 5 bases respectively, with 9 bases between them. CDR1 SGHTA and CDR2 FQGNSA come from the germline V gene. The CDR3 loop spans 12 amino acids. DNA for the CDR3: TGTGCCAGCAGCGGGGGGTGGGAGACCCAGTACTTC. Its translation is CASSGGWETQYF.

The V gene is TRBV5-4, the J gene TRBJ1-3, with D unclear. The V gene lost 1 base and the J gene lost 5 bases, with 16 bases spanning the gap. This CDR3 has 16 residues. Germline CDR1 is SGHNT and CDR2 is YYREEE (reference sequence). The CDR3 DNA sequence: TGTGCCAGCAGCTTGTATGCCCCGCCTAACCGAAACACCATATATTTT. Translated: CASSLYAPPNRNTIYF. Filled out from reference TRBV5-4 and TRBJ1-3, the complete variable domain reads ETGVTQSPTHLIKTRGQQVTLRCSSQSGHNTVSWYQQALGQGPQFIFQYYREEENGRGNFPPRFSGLQFPNYSSELNVNALELDDSALYLCASSLYAPPNRNTIYFGEGSWLTVV.

V gene TRBV5-4 combines with J gene TRBJ1-2; no reliable D call. CDR1 is SGHNT and CDR2 is YYREEE in the germline V gene (reference sequence). V was cut by 0 bases and J by 12 bases, with 12 bases left in between. This CDR3 has 12 residues. DNA of the CDR3: TGTGCCAGCAGCTTGGCGTCAGGTCCCCACACCTTC. It translates to CASSLASGPHTF.

This clone was detected a few times. This rearrangement joins TRBV9 to TRBJ2-2, with 10 nucleotides matching TRBD2. The V gene's germline CDR1 is SGDLS and CDR2 YYNGEE. The CDR3 runs to 16 residues. Unmatched junction bases numbered 9, after V lost 7 bases and J lost 3 bases. The CDR3 bases are TGTGCCAGCGGGCGTGGGCTAGCGGGAGACACCGGGGAGCTGTTTTTT. It translates to CASGRGLAGDTGELFF.

The J gene is TRBJ1-4, the V gene TRBV6-1; tentatively, D is TRBD1 (5 bases). The CDR3 is made up of 15 amino acids. CDR1 and CDR2 (germline): MNHNS, SASEGT. V lost 2 bases, J lost 11 bases, and 18 bases lay in between. The CDR3: CASSEIGGTGVKLFF. The CDR3 DNA follows: TGTGCCAGCAGTGAAATCGGTGGGACTGGGGTTAAACTGTTTTTT.

The chain links TRBV6-6 to TRBJ2-7, with D possibly being TRBD1 (7 bases). Germline loops: CDR1 MNHNY, CDR2 SVGAGI (reference sequence). The CDR3 is 12 amino acids. As DNA, the CDR3 is TGTGTCGCGGGGACAGATACCTACGAGCAGTACTTC. This sequence encodes CVAGTDTYEQYF.

The genes are TRBV5-8 and TRBJ2-2, with D maybe TRBD1 (6 bases). The germline V and J ends were trimmed by 2 bases and 2 bases, with 10 bases remaining between them. Germline assignment: CDR1 SGHTS and CDR2 YDEGEE. The CDR3 is made up of 15 amino acids. CDR3 in amino acids: CASSLWTANTGELFF. CDR3 nucleotides: TGTGCCAGCAGCTTATGGACAGCCAACACCGGGGAGCTGTTTTTT.